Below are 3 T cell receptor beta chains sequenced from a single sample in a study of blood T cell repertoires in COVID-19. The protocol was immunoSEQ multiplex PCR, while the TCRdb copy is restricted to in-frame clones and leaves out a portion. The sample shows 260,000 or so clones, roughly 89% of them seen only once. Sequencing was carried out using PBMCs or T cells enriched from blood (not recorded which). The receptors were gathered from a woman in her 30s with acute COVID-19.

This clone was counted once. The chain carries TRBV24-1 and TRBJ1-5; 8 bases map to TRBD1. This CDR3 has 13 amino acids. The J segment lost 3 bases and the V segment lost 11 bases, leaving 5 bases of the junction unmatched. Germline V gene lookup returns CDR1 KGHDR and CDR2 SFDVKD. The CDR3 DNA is TGTGCCAGACAGGGGAGGATCAATCAGCCCCAGCATTTT. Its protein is CARQGRINQPQHF.

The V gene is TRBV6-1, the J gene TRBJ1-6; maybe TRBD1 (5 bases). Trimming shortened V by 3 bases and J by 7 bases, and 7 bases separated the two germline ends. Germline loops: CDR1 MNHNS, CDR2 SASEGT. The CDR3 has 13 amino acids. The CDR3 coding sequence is TGTGCCAGCAGTGACAGGGCAAATTCACCCCTCCACTTT. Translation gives CASSDRANSPLHF.

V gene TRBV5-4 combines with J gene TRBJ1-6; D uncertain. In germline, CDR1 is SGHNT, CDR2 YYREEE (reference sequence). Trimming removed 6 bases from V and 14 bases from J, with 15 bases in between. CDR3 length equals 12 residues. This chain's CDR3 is CASTGEGLALHF. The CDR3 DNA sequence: TGTGCCAGCACCGGTGAGGGTTTAGCCCTCCACTTT.